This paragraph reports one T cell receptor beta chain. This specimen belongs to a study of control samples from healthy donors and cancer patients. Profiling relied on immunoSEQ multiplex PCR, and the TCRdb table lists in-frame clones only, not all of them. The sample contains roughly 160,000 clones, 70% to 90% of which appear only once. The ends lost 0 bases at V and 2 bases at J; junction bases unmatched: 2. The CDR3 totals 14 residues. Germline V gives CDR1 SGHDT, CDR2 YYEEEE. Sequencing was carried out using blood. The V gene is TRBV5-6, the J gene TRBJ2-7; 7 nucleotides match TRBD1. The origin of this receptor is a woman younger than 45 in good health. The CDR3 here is CASSLDRGTYEQYF. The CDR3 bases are TGTGCCAGCAGCTTGGACAGGGGAACCTACGAGCAGTACTTC.